This TCR beta chain was captured by sequencing in a study of blood T cell repertoires in COVID-19. Study at large: Samples taken during acute and convalescent COVID-19 were collected in the United States, Italy and Spain.

The CDR3 has 12 amino acids. Deletions cut 5 bases from V and 7 bases from J, with 11 bases between. CDR1 is SGDLS and CDR2 is YYNGEE in the germline V gene. Enrollees, about 18 to 95 years old, lived in around 23 US areas. As handled by the study authors: Scientists estimated how many nucleated cells there were by amplifying reference gene primers. Produced via immunoSEQ multiplex PCR; TCRdb's table is partial and in-frame only. V, J and clone size are those of that table, while D and trimming were read from the DNA. The sample holds about 300,000 clones, about 90% seen once. The sample was PBMCs or T cells enriched from blood (not recorded which). The chain recombines TRBV9 with TRBJ2-3, with a possible D match to TRBD2 (6 bases). The receptor was derived from a woman under 30 with acute COVID-19. The CDR3 nucleotides read TGTGCCAGCAGTCCGGAGGGTTATACGCAGTATTTT. Translated, it gives CASSPEGYTQYF.